The T cell receptor beta chain under discussion was sequenced for a study of CD8 T cells in ankylosing spondylitis. Trimming cost V 8 bases and J 1 base, with 12 bases left between them. The CDR3 is made up of 13 amino acids. Looked up from germline, CDR1 is MNHEY and CDR2 is SMNVEV (reference sequence). Each CDR3 protein gets one entry after TCRdb re-called the 5' RACE reads with MiXCR. The top ten clones hold about 10% of a sample with 150,000 to 200,000 distinct CDR3 sequences, 10% to 15% of them seen once. Findings of the study overall: Matched synovial fluid from ankylosing spondylitis patients was reported to be enriched for disease-linked clones.

This clonotype occurred many times. The antigen remains undetermined. What was sequenced was blood, either unsorted or a sorted T cell fraction (not recorded which). The rearrangement links TRBV27 to TRBJ2-7; D gene ambiguous. This receptor was identified in a female donor with ankylosing spondylitis or in good health (not recorded which). CDR3 region: CASFGFPSYEQYF. The CDR3 bases are TGTGCCAGCTTCGGATTCCCTTCCTACGAGCAGTACTTC.